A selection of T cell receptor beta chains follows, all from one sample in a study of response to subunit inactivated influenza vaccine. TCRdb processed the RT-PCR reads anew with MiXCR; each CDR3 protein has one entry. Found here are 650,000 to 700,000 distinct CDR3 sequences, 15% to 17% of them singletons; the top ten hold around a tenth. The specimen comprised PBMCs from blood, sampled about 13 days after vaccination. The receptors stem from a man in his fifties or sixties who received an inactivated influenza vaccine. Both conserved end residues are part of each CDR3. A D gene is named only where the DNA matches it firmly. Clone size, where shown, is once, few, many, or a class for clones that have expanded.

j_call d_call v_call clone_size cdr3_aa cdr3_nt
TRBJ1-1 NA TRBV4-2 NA CASSQEDSENTEAFF TGTGCCAGCAGCCAAGAGGACAGCGAGAACACTGAAGCTTTCTTT
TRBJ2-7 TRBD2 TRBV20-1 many CSARGGGNRQYF TGCAGTGCTAGAGGGGGGGGGAACCGGCAGTACTTC
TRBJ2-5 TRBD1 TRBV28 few CASSLQGTEETQYF TGTGCCAGCAGTTTACAAGGGACAGAAGAGACCCAGTACTTC
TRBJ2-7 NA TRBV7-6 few CASSPDHSSGEQYF TGTGCCAGCAGCCCAGACCACTCTAGTGGGGAGCAGTACTTC
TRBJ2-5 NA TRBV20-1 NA CSASNWGSRGTQYF TGCAGTGCTAGTAACTGGGGCTCACGGGGGACCCAGTACTTC
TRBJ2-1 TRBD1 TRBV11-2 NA CASSDAGTGYNEQFF TGTGCCAGCAGCGACGCCGGGACAGGGTACAATGAGCAGTTCTTC
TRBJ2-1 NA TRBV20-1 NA CSARALVSYNEQFF TGCAGTGCTAGAGCCCTAGTATCCTACAATGAGCAGTTCTTC
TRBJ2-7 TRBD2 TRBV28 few CASSFQGLAETYEQYF TGTGCCAGCAGTTTTCAGGGACTAGCGGAAACCTACGAGCAGTACTTC
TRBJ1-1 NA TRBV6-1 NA CASTYGGMNTEAFF TGTGCCAGCACCTACGGGGGTATGAACACTGAAGCTTTCTTT
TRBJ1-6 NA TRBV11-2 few CASSQIRAGGLVFASPLHF TGTGCCAGCAGTCAAATCAGAGCGGGGGGTCTAGTCTTTGCTTCACCCCTCCACTTT
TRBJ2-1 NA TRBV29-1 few CSGVGSRYNEQFF TGCAGCGGGGTGGGTTCGCGATACAATGAGCAGTTCTTC
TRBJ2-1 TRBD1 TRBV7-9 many CASSRGGQGYNEQFF TGTGCCAGCAGCCGAGGGGGACAGGGCTACAATGAGCAGTTCTTC
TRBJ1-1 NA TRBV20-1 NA CSARVDIHTEAFF TGCAGTGCTAGAGTCGACATCCACACTGAAGCTTTCTTT
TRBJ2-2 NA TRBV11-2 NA CASSFALGTGELFF TGTGCCAGCAGCTTTGCTCTGGGCACCGGGGAGCTGTTTTTT
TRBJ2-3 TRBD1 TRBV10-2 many CATRQGAYLDTQYF TGCGCCACACGACAGGGGGCTTATCTTGATACGCAGTATTTT
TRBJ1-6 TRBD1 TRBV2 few CASSNISWGQYNSPLHF TGTGCCAGCAGTAATATCTCTTGGGGACAGTATAATTCACCCCTCCACTTT
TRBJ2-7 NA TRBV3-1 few CASSQGPRPSTYEQYF TGTGCCAGCAGCCAAGGCCCTAGGCCATCCACCTACGAGCAGTACTTC
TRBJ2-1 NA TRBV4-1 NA CASSHWTTDYNEQFF TGCGCCAGCAGCCATTGGACTACTGATTACAATGAGCAGTTCTTC
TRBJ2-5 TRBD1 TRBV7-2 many CASSLGTGETQYF TGTGCCAGCAGCTTGGGGACAGGAGAGACCCAGTACTTC
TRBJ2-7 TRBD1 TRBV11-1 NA CASSRPGQGALSSYEQYF TGTGCCAGCAGCCGTCCGGGACAGGGGGCCTTAAGCTCCTACGAGCAGTACTTC
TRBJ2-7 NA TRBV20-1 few CSASDVYEQYF TGCAGTGCTAGCGACGTTTACGAGCAGTACTTC
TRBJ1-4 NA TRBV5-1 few CASSKMSNYPEKLFF TGCGCCAGCAGCAAAATGAGTAACTACCCTGAAAAACTGTTTTTT